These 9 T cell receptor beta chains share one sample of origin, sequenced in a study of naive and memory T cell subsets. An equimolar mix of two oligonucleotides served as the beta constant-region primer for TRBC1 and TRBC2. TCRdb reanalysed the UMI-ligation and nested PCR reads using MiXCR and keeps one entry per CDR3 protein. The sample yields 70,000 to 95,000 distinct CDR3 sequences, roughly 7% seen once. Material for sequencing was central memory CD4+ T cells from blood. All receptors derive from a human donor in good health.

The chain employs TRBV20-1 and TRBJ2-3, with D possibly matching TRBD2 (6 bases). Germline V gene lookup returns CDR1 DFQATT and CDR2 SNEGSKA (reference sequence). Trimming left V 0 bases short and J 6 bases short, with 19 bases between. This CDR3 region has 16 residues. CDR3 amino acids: CSARDLWTTQVDTQYF. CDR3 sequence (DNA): TGCAGTGCTAGAGATCTATGGACTACCCAGGTGGATACGCAGTATTTT.

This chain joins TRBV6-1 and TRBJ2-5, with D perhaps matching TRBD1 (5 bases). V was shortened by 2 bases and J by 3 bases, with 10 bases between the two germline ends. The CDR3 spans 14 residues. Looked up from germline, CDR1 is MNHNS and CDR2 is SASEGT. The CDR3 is CASSERGREETQYF. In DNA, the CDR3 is TGTGCCAGCAGTGAAAGGGGCAGGGAAGAGACCCAGTACTTC.

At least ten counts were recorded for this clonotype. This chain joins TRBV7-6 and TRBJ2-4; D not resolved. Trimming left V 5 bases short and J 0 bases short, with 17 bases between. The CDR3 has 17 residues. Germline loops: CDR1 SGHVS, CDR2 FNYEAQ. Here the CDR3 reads CASSPQIGRLAKNIQYF. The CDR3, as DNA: TGTGCCAGCAGCCCCCAAATCGGACGGTTAGCCAAAAACATTCAGTACTTC.

This CDR3 reads CSAQRRTGFDTQYF. As DNA, the CDR3 is TGCAGTGCCCAGAGACGGACAGGGTTTGATACGCAGTATTTT. The V gene is TRBV20-1, the J gene TRBJ2-3; 8 bases match TRBD1. This CDR3 comprises 14 residues. After removal of 6 bases from V and 6 bases from J, the junction contained 11 bases not matched to a gene. Germline loops: CDR1 DFQATT, CDR2 SNEGSKA (reference sequence).

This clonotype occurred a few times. CDR3 in DNA: TGTGCCAGCAGCTCTTTAGCGGGAGGGTTCGGTGAGCAGTTCTTC. Its translation: CASSSLAGGFGEQFF. The chain links TRBV11-2 to TRBJ2-1, with TRBD2 matching 11 bases. The CDR3 is 15 residues long. V dropped 4 bases and J dropped 9; count of bases not matched to a gene: 8. Germline V gene lookup returns CDR1 SGHAT and CDR2 FQNNGV.

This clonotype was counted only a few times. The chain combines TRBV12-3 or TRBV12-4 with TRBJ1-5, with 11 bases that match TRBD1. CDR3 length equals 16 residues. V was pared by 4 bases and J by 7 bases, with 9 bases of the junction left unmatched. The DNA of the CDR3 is TGTGCCAGCAGTTGGGCCGGGACAGGGGGACGGCAGCCCCAGCATTTT. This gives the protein CASSWAGTGGRQPQHF.

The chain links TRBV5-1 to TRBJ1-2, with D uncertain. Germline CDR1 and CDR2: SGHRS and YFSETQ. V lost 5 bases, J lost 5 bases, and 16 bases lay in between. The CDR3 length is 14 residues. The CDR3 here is CASSSEGPRYGYTF. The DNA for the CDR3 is TGCGCCAGCAGTTCCGAGGGCCCCCGATATGGCTACACCTTC.

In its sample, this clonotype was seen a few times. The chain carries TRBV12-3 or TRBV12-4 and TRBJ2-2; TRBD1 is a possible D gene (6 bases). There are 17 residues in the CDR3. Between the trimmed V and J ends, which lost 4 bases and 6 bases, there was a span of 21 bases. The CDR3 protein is CASSSRTGQGIAGELFF. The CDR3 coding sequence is TGTGCCAGCAGTTCCAGGACGGGACAAGGCATCGCCGGGGAGCTGTTTTTT.

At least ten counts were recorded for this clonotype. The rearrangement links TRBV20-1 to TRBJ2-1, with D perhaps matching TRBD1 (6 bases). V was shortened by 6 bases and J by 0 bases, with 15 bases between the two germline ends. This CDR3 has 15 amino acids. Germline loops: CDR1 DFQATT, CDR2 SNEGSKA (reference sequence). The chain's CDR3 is CSAPRTESSYNEQFF. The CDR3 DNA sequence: TGCAGTGCCCCTAGGACAGAAAGCTCCTACAATGAGCAGTTCTTC.